This entry features one T cell receptor beta chain sequence. Its antigen is as yet unknown. The data were obtained in a study of response to subunit inactivated influenza vaccine. Study-wide results and caveats: After each seasonal influenza vaccination, few new T cells are recruited, the authors suggested.

Trimming removed 1 base at V and 2 bases at J, with 12 bases between. Germline V gene lookup returns CDR1 SGDLS and CDR2 YYNGEE. CDR3 size: 15 residues. MiXCR, applied by TCRdb to the RT-PCR reads, yields one record per CDR3 protein. The table includes around 480,000 distinct CDR3 sequences, about a tenth detected once. The chain employs TRBV9 and TRBJ2-5, with D possibly being TRBD2 (6 bases). This clonotype originated in a man between 45 and 60 years old who received an inactivated influenza vaccine. The specimen comprised PBMCs from blood, sampled roughly 45 days after vaccination. CDR3 nucleotide sequence: TGTGCCAGCAGCGTATACGGGAGTGTTCAAGAGACCCAGTACTTC. Amino acids: CASSVYGSVQETQYF.